This T cell receptor beta chain came from a study of blood T cell repertoires in COVID-19 (dated by TCRdb to 2019 to 2021). Regarding the study in general: The collaborator samples originated in the United States, Italy and Spain and spanned the acute and convalescent phases of COVID-19. The material from the prospective study consisted of cDNA or gDNA derived from T cells, B-cell-depleted T cells, or PBMCs. Deeply sampled blood TCRbeta repertoires from subjects exposed to, actively infected with, or recovered from COVID-19 were included in the dataset. The repertoires were made available in a free public database intended to serve as a resource for research on the immune response to SARS-CoV-2. Samples came from the ongoing ImmuneRACE study (first 160 participants) plus 1,254 subjects from 6 global collaborators. Sample metadata almost always included a de-identified subject ID, COVID-19 status, age in years and sex. Where available, HLA class I and class II types were taken from metadata supplied by the sample provider and were not determined by assay-based typing. The paper as a whole reports these results and caveats: How much clinical and demographic metadata was included differed by source and by participant, and the metadata was provided uncurated.

CDR1 and CDR2 are read off the germline V gene as SGHVS and FQNEAQ. Reading from cysteine to phenylalanine, the CDR3 counts 15 amino acids. The DNA shown is the 45-base CDR3, in frame from base 1. After removal of 5 bases from V and 10 bases from J, the junction retains 10 bases not matched to a gene. Points on this clone: The clone's antigen remains unknown. Per-nucleotide qualities are absent, and no much larger clonotype sits a single base away.

TCRbeta CDR3 regions were amplified from genomic DNA using the immunoSEQ Assay, a bias-controlled multiplex PCR. The published analysis was carried out like this. The number of nucleated cells in each sample was estimated by amplification of reference gene primers within the assay. To quantify the absolute abundance of each unique TCRbeta CDR3 rearrangement, sequence reads were collapsed and filtered. For each sample, productive Simpson clonality was calculated as the square root of Simpson's diversity index across productive rearrangements. TCRdb holds this immuneACCESS table with in-frame rearrangements only. Some clones are missing; in checked studies, unresolved V genes explain under half, and the rest has no known cause. That table supplies the V and J calls and clone size; D and trimming were determined from the DNA. This sample gives roughly 70,000 clones in total; about 80% of them show up just once. 18% of the sample is in the top ten clones.

Another Seattle source contributed samples from volunteer blood donors who had recovered from COVID-19. Each collaborating institution followed its own protocols to collect whole blood in K2EDTA tubes. For TCRbeta analysis, collaborators shipped samples in one of three forms: frozen whole blood, isolated PBMCs, or DNA extracted from either of those sample types. The sample taken for sequencing was peripheral blood. The receptor's source is a man in his 70s who had recovered from COVID-19. The V and J genes are TRBV7-8 and TRBJ2-1, with 11 bases aligning to TRBD1. The CDR3 amino acid sequence is: CASSRTGGEREEQFF. The sequence in DNA is TGTGCCAGCAGCCGGACAGGGGGCGAGCGGGAGGAGCAGTTCTTC.